Listed below are T cell receptor beta chains from one sample, sequenced in a study of control samples from healthy donors and cancer patients. Here immunoSEQ multiplex PCR was the method, and the copy in TCRdb shows in-frame clones only, minus some. The repertoire holds around 78,000 clones, with over 90% as singletons. Sequences were obtained from blood. Every receptor here comes from a woman under 30 in good health. CDR3s include the opening cysteine and the closing phenylalanine or tryptophan. The D gene is left open where the match is weak. Clone size is not always given. Where it is, it says once, few, many or a class for expanded clones.

.	TRBV18	TRBJ2-7	14	.	CASSPPGLVYEQYF	TGTGCCAGCTCACCACCGGGTTTGGTTTACGAGCAGTACTTC
.	TRBV28	TRBJ2-7	13	TRBD2	CASSFLAGHEQYF	TGTGCCAGCAGTTTCCTAGCGGGGCACGAGCAGTACTTC
.	TRBV7-9	TRBJ1-1	15	.	CASSTGPSQWTEAFF	TGTGCCAGCAGCACAGGACCGTCTCAGTGGACTGAAGCTTTCTTT
.	TRBV9	TRBJ1-1	13	.	CASSVSRDTEAFF	TGTGCCAGCAGCGTAAGCAGGGACACTGAAGCTTTCTTT
.	TRBV2	TRBJ1-5	15	.	CASSGQGRVNQPQHF	TGTGCCAGCAGTGGGCAGGGGAGAGTCAATCAGCCCCAGCATTTT
few	TRBV5-6	TRBJ2-7	16	.	CASSLLWASESYEQYF	TGTGCCAGCAGCTTGCTGTGGGCTAGCGAATCCTACGAGCAGTACTTC
.	TRBV27	TRBJ2-2	12	.	CASSFRPGELFF	TGTGCCAGCAGTTTCAGGCCCGGGGAGCTGTTTTTT
.	TRBV19	TRBJ1-2	13	TRBD1	CASSLRTGVVHAF	TGTGCCAGTAGTCTTAGAACAGGGGTTGTCCACGCCTTC
.	TRBV7-9	TRBJ2-7	15	TRBD1	CASSSNRDRGGEQYF	TGTGCCAGCAGCTCAAACCGGGACAGGGGTGGCGAGCAGTACTTC
.	TRBV7-3	TRBJ1-1	13	.	CASSRGTGTEAFF	TGTGCCAGCAGCCGCGGAACGGGCACTGAAGCTTTCTTT
.	TRBV28	TRBJ2-5	18	.	CASSFWGGTGSYQETQYF	TGTGCCAGCAGTTTTTGGGGCGGAACAGGGTCGTACCAAGAGACCCAGTACTTC
.	TRBV5-1	TRBJ1-5	15	.	CASSLDEGKGQPQHF	TGCGCCAGCAGCTTGGACGAGGGAAAAGGTCAGCCCCAGCATTTT
.	TRBV9	TRBJ1-3	14	.	CASSVTRAGNTIYF	TGTGCCAGCAGCGTTACCCGGGCTGGAAACACCATATATTTT
.	TRBV12-1	TRBJ2-7	16	.	CASSPPRKGAGNEQYF	TGTGCCAGCAGCCCACCACGAAAGGGAGCGGGTAACGAGCAGTACTTC
.	TRBV27	TRBJ1-4	14	.	CASSFATGGEKLFF	TGTGCCAGCAGTTTTGCGACAGGCGGGGAAAAACTGTTTTTT
.	TRBV28	TRBJ1-6	16	TRBD1	CASSFLLGTDNSPLHF	TGTGCCAGCAGTTTTCTTCTGGGGACAGATAATTCACCCCTCCACTTT
.	TRBV27	TRBJ2-3	14	TRBD2	CASSYVAGADTQYF	TGTGCCAGCAGTTACGTAGCGGGAGCAGATACGCAGTATTTT
.	TRBV9	TRBJ1-2	13	.	CASSRSWSYGYTF	TGTGCCAGCAGCCGTAGTTGGAGCTATGGCTACACCTTC
.	TRBV19	TRBJ1-4	16	.	CASSIFGLNTNEKLFF	TGTGCCAGTAGTATTTTCGGCCTGAATACTAATGAAAAACTGTTTTTT
.	TRBV5-1	TRBJ2-1	16	TRBD2	CASSLSASGVDNEQFF	TGCGCCAGCAGCTTGTCGGCTAGCGGGGTCGACAATGAGCAGTTCTTC
once	TRBV2	TRBJ2-7	15	.	CASSERPEITYEQYF	TGTGCCAGCAGTGAAAGGCCAGAAATTACCTACGAGCAGTACTTC
.	TRBV14	TRBJ1-2	15	.	CASSLDSLPLYGYTF	TGTGCCAGCAGCCTAGACAGTCTTCCTCTCTATGGCTACACCTTC
.	TRBV7-2	TRBJ2-7	12	.	CASSISAYEQYF	TGTGCCAGCAGTATCTCCGCCTACGAGCAGTACTTC